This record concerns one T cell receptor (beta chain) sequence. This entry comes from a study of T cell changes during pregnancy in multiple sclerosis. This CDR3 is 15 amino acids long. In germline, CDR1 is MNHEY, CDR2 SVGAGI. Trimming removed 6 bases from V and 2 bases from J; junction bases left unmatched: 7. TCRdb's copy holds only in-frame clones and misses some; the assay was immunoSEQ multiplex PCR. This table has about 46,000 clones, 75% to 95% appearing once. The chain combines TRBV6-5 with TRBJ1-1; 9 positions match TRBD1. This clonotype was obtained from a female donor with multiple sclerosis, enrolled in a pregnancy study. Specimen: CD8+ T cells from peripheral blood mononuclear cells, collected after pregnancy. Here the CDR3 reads CASRHRDRVNTEAFF. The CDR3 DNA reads TGTGCCAGCAGACACCGGGACAGGGTCAACACTGAAGCTTTCTTT.